This T cell receptor beta chain was sequenced during a study of radiotherapy plus CTLA-4 blockade in lung cancer. This table comes from immunoSEQ multiplex PCR, and its TCRdb copy is limited to in-frame clones, with some not included. The repertoire holds approximately 50,000 clones, with 70% to 75% as singletons. CDR1 is LNHDA and CDR2 is SQIVND in the germline V gene (reference sequence). V was pared by 3 bases and J by 4 bases, with 5 bases of the junction left unmatched. The CDR3 is 14 amino acids. The receptor comes from a human donor with non-small cell lung cancer who had a complete response to radiotherapy plus ipilimumab. Sample: peripheral blood, taken from a patient treated with radiotherapy plus ipilimumab. The rearrangement joins TRBV19 to TRBJ1-2; 7 bases map to TRBD1. The CDR3 bases are TGTGCCAGTAGTATTGAGGGGGCTGCCTATGGCTACACCTTC. This gives the protein CASSIEGAAYGYTF.